The present entry profiles one T cell receptor beta chain with its context. This sample was included in a study of blood T cell repertoires in COVID-19. Study in general: The United States, Italy and Spain supplied acute and convalescent COVID-19 samples. PBMCs, B-cell-depleted T cells, or T cells were the source of the cDNA or gDNA that made up the material.

Under the authors' procedure: Nucleated cell counts were estimated from reference gene primer amplification. Libraries were prepared by immunoSEQ multiplex PCR; TCRdb keeps only in-frame clonotypes and omits some of them. That table furnishes V, J and clone size, whereas the DNA furnished D and trimming. This repertoire shows 200,000 or so clones, around three quarters found once; its top ten account for approximately 15%. Input material: peripheral blood. This sequence was found in a man in his 60s with active or convalescent COVID-19.

This CDR3 reads CASSVPTGGLYGYTF. The CDR3 region has the DNA TGTGCCAGTAGTGTTCCGACAGGGGGCTTGTATGGCTACACCTTC. The chain has TRBV19 and TRBJ1-2; 10 bases map to TRBD1. CDR1 and CDR2 (germline): LNHDA, SQIVND (reference sequence). J was trimmed by 5 bases and V by 5 bases; bases with no gene match: 8. CDR3 length: 15 amino acids.